The 22 T cell receptor beta chains below come from one sample, sequenced in a study of blood T cell repertoires in COVID-19. Produced via immunoSEQ multiplex PCR; TCRdb's table is partial and in-frame only. Among around 300,000 clones, 85% were seen once, and the ten largest hold about 2.5%. Sequencing was performed on PBMCs or T cells enriched from blood (not recorded which). Receptors were obtained from a woman in her forties or fifties who had recovered from COVID-19.

This clone was observed a single time. The gene calls are TRBV4-1 and TRBJ1-5; no clear D gene. The CDR3 is 15 residues long. CDR1 MGHRA and CDR2 YSYEKL come from the germline V gene. Trimming took off 1 base at V and 4 bases at J, with 11 bases between the two ends. CDR3 region: CASSQGNRVNQPQHF. The CDR3 nucleotides read TGCGCCAGCAGCCAAGGGAACAGAGTGAATCAGCCCCAGCATTTT.

The V call is TRBV14, the J call TRBJ2-7, with a weak D call TRBD1 (5 bases). Trimming stripped 2 bases from V and 1 base from J, with 9 bases between. CDR1 is SGHDN and CDR2 is FVKESK in the germline V gene. The CDR3 is 14 amino acids. The CDR3 DNA is TGTGCCAGCAGCCAAAGTCGACAGTCCTACGAGCAGTACTTC. This sequence encodes CASSQSRQSYEQYF.

The chain is built from TRBV7-3 and TRBJ1-1; no firm D call. Trimming left V 1 base short and J 3 bases short, with 12 bases between. Per germline, CDR1 SGHTA and CDR2 FQGTGA. This CDR3 has 15 amino acids. CDR3 in amino acids: CASSLNSIRDTEAFF. The CDR3 DNA reads as TGTGCCAGCAGCTTAAATTCTATCCGGGACACTGAAGCTTTCTTT.

This sequence joins TRBV27 and TRBJ2-7; 9 bases fit TRBD1. V dropped 5 bases and J dropped 2; count of bases not matched to a gene: 7. The CDR3 contains 15 residues. Germline-derived CDR1 and CDR2 are MNHEY and SMNVEV (reference sequence). The CDR3 sequence is CASSGTGLGAYEQYF. For the CDR3, the DNA is TGTGCCAGCAGTGGGACAGGGTTGGGGGCCTACGAGCAGTACTTC.

J is TRBJ1-1 and V is TRBV6-6, with D unresolved. V was clipped by 5 bases and J by 7 bases, with 17 bases between them. The CDR3 is 14 amino acids. Germline V CDR1 and CDR2: MNHNY, SVGAGI (reference sequence). CDR3 region: CASSSRRGWLEAFF. CDR3 DNA: TGTGCCAGCAGTAGCCGGAGAGGGTGGCTTGAAGCTTTCTTT.

This rearrangement joins TRBV5-4 to TRBJ2-7; tentatively, D is TRBD1 (7 bases). V was cut by 2 bases and J by 5 bases, with 20 bases left in between. This CDR3 has 16 amino acids. The germline V gene has CDR1 SGHNT and CDR2 YYREEE (reference sequence). In DNA form, the CDR3 reads TGTGCCAGCAGCTTTAGCAGGGGGGATAACCGTAACGAGCAGTACTTC. Protein product: CASSFSRGDNRNEQYF.

The chain couples TRBV6-5 to TRBJ1-2; the D gene is possibly TRBD1 (6 bases). Germline values: CDR1 MNHEY, CDR2 SVGAGI. The ends were cut back, 5 bases at V and 4 bases at J, with 17 bases in the middle. The CDR3 sequence is 15 residues long. The CDR3 spells CASSLTGLDSYGYTF. The CDR3 nucleotides read TGTGCCAGCAGTCTTACAGGGCTGGATAGCTATGGCTACACCTTC.

The J gene is TRBJ2-5, the V gene TRBV6-4; 9 nucleotides agree with TRBD1. Germline V gives CDR1 MRHNA, CDR2 SNTAGT. The trim removed 0 bases at V and 0 bases at J, leaving 20 bases unmatched. This CDR3 is 22 amino acids long. The CDR3 sequence is CASSDSIFCGTGLVENQETQYF. The CDR3 DNA is TGTGCCAGCAGTGACTCGATTTTTTGCGGGACAGGGCTCGTAGAAAACCAAGAGACCCAGTACTTC.

This clone was counted at least ten times. The V gene is TRBV7-9, the J gene TRBJ2-5; 8 bases map to TRBD2. CDR3 length: 14 residues. Germline-derived CDR1 and CDR2 are SEHNR and FQNEAQ (reference sequence). Trimming at V came to 3 bases and at J to 1 base, leaving 1 base not matched to a gene. Here the CDR3 reads CASSFRGGQETQYF. The CDR3 DNA reads as TGTGCCAGCAGCTTTCGGGGGGGCCAAGAGACCCAGTACTTC.

This chain uses TRBV9 with TRBJ1-5; D not resolved. The V gene's germline CDR1 is SGDLS and CDR2 YYNGEE. The length of the CDR3 is 14 residues. V gave up 0 bases and J gave up 1 base, with 5 bases separating them. CDR3 sequence: CASSVVRSNQPQHF. The CDR3 DNA follows: TGTGCCAGCAGCGTAGTCAGGAGCAATCAGCCCCAGCATTTT.

V is TRBV5-4 and J is TRBJ1-2; 11 nucleotides line up with TRBD1. Germline trimming cut 8 bases from V and 4 bases from J; bases unmatched to any gene: 10. Looked up from germline, CDR1 is SGHNT and CDR2 is YYREEE (reference sequence). This CDR3 is built from 15 residues. CDR3 sequence: CASQSRTGGSYGYTF. The CDR3 DNA follows: TGTGCCAGTCAAAGCAGGACAGGGGGCAGCTATGGCTACACCTTC.

V is TRBV11-3 and J is TRBJ2-2; D may be TRBD1 (6 bases). V was pared by 5 bases and J by 6 bases, with 16 bases between. Germline-derived CDR1 and CDR2 are SGHNT and YENEEA. CDR3 length equals 15 residues. The CDR3 region is CASSRGQGGPGELFF. Here the CDR3 DNA reads TGTGCCAGCAGCCGGGGACAAGGAGGTCCCGGGGAGCTGTTTTTT.

V and J are TRBV5-1 and TRBJ2-7; 7 positions agree with TRBD1. The germline V gene has CDR1 SGHRS and CDR2 YFSETQ. The CDR3 loop spans 14 amino acids. V dropped 7 bases and J dropped 0; count of bases not matched to a gene: 7. The CDR3 protein is CASQRQGSSYEQYF. The DNA for the CDR3 is TGCGCCAGCCAGAGACAGGGAAGCTCCTACGAGCAGTACTTC.

The V call is TRBV6-5, the J call TRBJ1-4; D may be TRBD1 (5 bases). This CDR3 contains 13 residues. V shed 6 bases and J shed 5 bases, with 10 bases lying between them. CDR1 is MNHEY and CDR2 is SVGAGI in the germline V gene. Here the CDR3 DNA reads TGTGCCAGCAGGGACCAGGGAAATGAAAAACTGTTTTTT. This codes for CASRDQGNEKLFF.

The rearrangement uses TRBV6-5 and TRBJ2-7; 7 positions agree with TRBD2. Trimming took 0 bases from V and 4 from J; bases not matched to a gene: 6. CDR1 is MNHEY and CDR2 is SVGAGI in the germline V gene. This CDR3 is 15 amino acids long. As DNA, the CDR3 is TGTGCCAGCAGTTACTCGCCTGGACTAGGTTACGAGCAGTACTTC. Protein sequence: CASSYSPGLGYEQYF.

The V gene is TRBV15, the J gene TRBJ2-3, with 8 bases matching TRBD2. After removal of 2 bases from V and 8 bases from J, the junction contained 9 bases not matched to a gene. CDR3 length: 15 amino acids. Germline CDR1 LNHNV, CDR2 YYDKDF (reference sequence). This CDR3 reads CATSRQREKIGTQYF. The DNA for the CDR3 is TGTGCCACCAGCAGACAGCGGGAGAAAATTGGTACGCAGTATTTT.

This clone was seen more than once but under ten times. The gene calls are TRBV6-5 and TRBJ2-7, with TRBD2 matching 13 bases. The CDR3 has 15 residues. Germline CDR1 is MNHEY and CDR2 is SVGAGI. Trimming took 4 bases from V and 4 from J; bases not matched to a gene: 4. The CDR3 bases are TGTGCCAGCAGTTCCCGGACTAGCGGGGGATACGAGCAGTACTTC. This sequence encodes CASSSRTSGGYEQYF.

The CDR3 here is CASSLTGRSIQYF. CDR3 DNA: TGTGCCAGCAGCTTGACCGGGAGGTCCATTCAGTACTTC. The genes are TRBV11-3 and TRBJ2-4, with TRBD2 matching over 7 bases. Looked up from germline, CDR1 is SGHNT and CDR2 is YENEEA. The CDR3 contains 13 residues. With 3 bases clipped from V and 9 bases from J, the junction kept 5 bases outside the gene matches.

This chain connects TRBV5-4 to TRBJ1-1; D possibly corresponds to TRBD1 (6 bases). CDR1 SGHNT and CDR2 YYREEE come from the germline V gene (reference sequence). Trimming removed 5 bases from V and 1 base from J, with 9 bases in between. This CDR3 region has 13 residues. The CDR3 loop is CASSRQENTEAFF. CDR3 bases: TGTGCCAGCAGTCGACAGGAGAACACTGAAGCTTTCTTT.

This clone was detected only once. The chain has TRBV4-1 and TRBJ2-7; TRBD2 agrees at 10 bases. The trim removed 4 bases at V and 2 bases at J, leaving 5 bases unmatched. CDR3 length: 15 amino acids. CDR1 MGHRA and CDR2 YSYEKL come from the germline V gene. As DNA, the CDR3 is TGCGCCAGCAGCCTGGGACTAGCGCCAACCTACGAGCAGTACTTC. Translation gives CASSLGLAPTYEQYF.

This chain connects TRBV2 to TRBJ1-2, with 8 positions matching TRBD1. The CDR3 contains 14 residues. CDR1 and CDR2 (germline): SNHLY, FYNNEI. CDR3 nucleotides: TGTGCGACCCAGGCCGGACAGGGAAACTATGGCTACACCTTC. This gives the protein CATQAGQGNYGYTF.

DNA for the CDR3: TGTGCCAGCAGTTACTCATCCTCGGACAGGGTTGCTGGCTACACCTTC. It is translated as CASSYSSSDRVAGYTF. The chain has TRBV6-5 and TRBJ1-2, with 8 nucleotides matching TRBD1. Trimming at V came to 0 bases and at J to 7 bases, leaving 10 bases not matched to a gene. The CDR3 contains 16 residues. Germline-derived CDR1 and CDR2 are MNHEY and SVGAGI.